These 18 T cell receptor beta chains came from one sample sequenced in a study of blood T cell repertoires in COVID-19. Produced via immunoSEQ multiplex PCR; TCRdb's table is partial and in-frame only. Here the sample spans about 360,000 clones, 86% being singletons. The specimen sequenced was peripheral blood. The receptors derive from a woman aged 55-70 years with COVID-19, enrolled during active disease.

The V call is TRBV21-1, the J call TRBJ1-1; the table assigns TRBD1, which was not confirmed against the DNA. TRBV21-1 is tagged as a pseudogene. This CDR3 region has 24 residues. The CDR3 here is CASSKERGLRTPSYETPQNTEAFF. CDR3 nucleotide sequence: TGTGCCAGCAGCAAAGAGAGGGGGTTAAGGACCCCGAGTTATGAAACCCCTCAGAACACTGAAGCTTTCTTT.

This clone has a handful of counts. The chain is built from TRBV4-1 and TRBJ2-5, with 8 bases fitting TRBD2. J lost 5 bases, V lost 4 bases, and 9 bases had no gene match. CDR1 is MGHRA, CDR2 YSYEKL, per germline. CDR3 length: 15 amino acids. CDR3 sequence (DNA): TGCGCCAGCAGCCGCCTCACGGGGGGGCCGGAGACCCAGTACTTC. As protein: CASSRLTGGPETQYF.

The chain is built from TRBV5-1 and TRBJ2-7; TRBD1 agrees at 7 bases. The CDR3 has 11 amino acids. V trimming: 3 bases; J trimming: 10 bases; junction bases outside the gene matches: 4. CDR1 is SGHRS and CDR2 is YFSETQ in the germline V gene. The CDR3 DNA reads as TGCGCCAGCAGCTCTGACAGGGATCAGTACTTC. The encoded protein is CASSSDRDQYF. The complete variable domain, with remaining parts taken from reference TRBV5-1 and TRBJ2-7, reads KAGVTQTPRYLIKTRGQQVTLSCSPISGHRSVSWYQQTPGQGLQFLFEYFSETQRNKGNFPGRFSGRQFSNSRSEMNVSTLELGDSALYLCASSSDRDQYFGPGTRLTVT.

This chain links TRBV5-1 with TRBJ2-7; TRBD1 aligns across 8 bases. There are 14 residues in the CDR3. J gave up 4 bases and V 4 bases, and 7 bases lay outside the gene matches. The germline gives CDR1 SGHRS, CDR2 YFSETQ. DNA of the CDR3: TGCGCCAGCAGCCCTGACAGGGGAAAATACGAGCAGTACTTC. Protein product: CASSPDRGKYEQYF.

The chain has TRBV28 and TRBJ1-1; D perhaps matches TRBD1 (6 bases). The V end was cut by 6 bases, the J end by 9 bases, with 23 bases between. CDR3 length equals 15 residues. CDR1 and CDR2 from the germline V gene are MDHEN and SYDVKM. The DNA for the CDR3 is TGTGCCAGCAGGATTGAGTACGGACAGCTCATCCAAGCTTTCTTT. Protein sequence: CASRIEYGQLIQAFF.

This chain connects TRBV2 to TRBJ2-5, with TRBD2 matching 13 bases. The germline V gene has CDR1 SNHLY and CDR2 FYNNEI. CDR3 size: 16 residues. J was trimmed by 1 base and V by 5 bases; bases with no gene match: 4. In DNA, the CDR3 is TGTGCCAGCAGTCTGGGACTAGCGGGGACCCAAGAGACCCAGTACTTC. Encoded protein: CASSLGLAGTQETQYF. The complete variable domain, with remaining parts taken from reference TRBV2 and TRBJ2-5, reads EPEVTQTPSHQVTQMGQEVILRCVPISNHLYFYWYRQILGQKVEFLVSFYNNEISEKSEIFDDQFSVERPDGSNFTLKIRSTKLEDSAMYFCASSLGLAGTQETQYFGPGTRLLVL.

The chain couples TRBV30 to TRBJ1-1, with 10 positions matching TRBD1. The J segment lost 8 bases and the V segment lost 0 bases, leaving 12 bases of the junction unmatched. This CDR3 has 16 residues. Germline values: CDR1 GTSNPN, CDR2 SVGIG (reference sequence). The CDR3 region has the DNA TGTGCCTGGAGTGTACCCGGGGACAGGGGTGAGGAGGAAGCTTTCTTT. Its protein is CAWSVPGDRGEEEAFF.

This rearrangement joins TRBV5-1 to TRBJ2-1, with D tentatively TRBD1 (5 bases). Germline assignment: CDR1 SGHRS and CDR2 YFSETQ. V gave up 0 bases and J gave up 6 bases, with 16 bases separating them. This CDR3 has 16 residues. CDR3 protein: CASSLGQPLLSNEQFF. The CDR3 DNA reads as TGCGCCAGCAGCTTGGGACAGCCCCTGTTGTCCAATGAGCAGTTCTTC.

The chain carries TRBV6-1 and TRBJ2-3; D is unresolved. Looked up from germline, CDR1 is MNHNS and CDR2 is SASEGT. This CDR3 has 17 residues. Trimming took 1 base from V and 4 from J, leaving 18 bases between them. The CDR3 bases are TGTGCCAGCAGTGAAGGCATTGCGGCCTCAATCCCAGATACGCAGTATTTT. It translates to CASSEGIAASIPDTQYF.

The chain combines TRBV6-5 with TRBJ2-2; tentatively, D is TRBD2 (7 bases). Germline V gene sequence: CDR1 MNHEY, CDR2 SVGAGI. Deletions cut 4 bases from V and 4 bases from J, with 10 bases between. This CDR3 comprises 14 residues. The CDR3 sequence: CASSSRGATGELFF. The CDR3 nucleotides read TGTGCCAGCAGTTCCCGGGGGGCCACCGGGGAGCTGTTTTTT.

The V gene is TRBV5-8, the J gene TRBJ1-1, with 7 positions matching TRBD1. V gave up 2 bases and J gave up 10 bases; unmatched junction bases: 8. The CDR3 is 13 residues long. Per germline, CDR1 SGHTS and CDR2 YDEGEE. The DNA for the CDR3 is TGTGCCAGCAGCTTACAGGGGAATTGGGGAGCTTTCTTT. Amino acids: CASSLQGNWGAFF.

V gene TRBV18 combines with J gene TRBJ1-1; D may be TRBD1 (6 bases). The CDR3 spans 15 residues. Trimming stripped 4 bases from V and 1 base from J, with 13 bases between. Germline CDR1 and CDR2: KGHSH and LQKENI. The CDR3 reads CASSLTGLGNTEAFF. The CDR3 bases are TGTGCCAGCTCACTCACAGGGCTGGGGAACACTGAAGCTTTCTTT.

The chain links TRBV30 to TRBJ1-2; tentatively, D is TRBD1 (6 bases). V gave up 0 bases and J gave up 8 bases, with 16 bases separating them. The CDR3 covers 14 residues. Germline lookup yields CDR1 GTSNPN and CDR2 SVGIG (reference sequence). This CDR3 reads CAWSVEGQYDGYTF. The CDR3 DNA follows: TGTGCCTGGAGTGTCGAGGGACAATATGACGGCTACACCTTC.

Only one count was recorded for this clone. The chain uses TRBV9 and TRBJ2-5, with TRBD2 identical over 13 bases. V trimming: 1 base; J trimming: 2 bases; junction bases outside the gene matches: 5. This CDR3 region has 17 residues. Germline values: CDR1 SGDLS, CDR2 YYNGEE. The DNA of the CDR3 is TGTGCCAGCAGCGTATCCGGGACTAGCGGGGAGCAAGAGACCCAGTACTTC. Protein: CASSVSGTSGEQETQYF.

This rearrangement joins TRBV5-6 to TRBJ1-3; perhaps TRBD1 as D (5 bases). V lost 4 bases and J 0 bases, leaving 14 bases between the germline ends. The CDR3 spans 16 residues. From germline, CDR1 is SGHDT and CDR2 YYEEEE. CDR3 bases: TGTGCCAGCAGCCTTCTCCGGACAACCTCTGGAAACACCATATATTTT. Protein: CASSLLRTTSGNTIYF.

The chain employs TRBV5-8 and TRBJ1-4; D ambiguous. The CDR3 has 14 amino acids. Germline CDR1 is SGHTS and CDR2 is YDEGEE. Trimming shortened V by 2 bases and J by 5 bases, and 10 bases separated the two germline ends. This CDR3 reads CASSLATLNEKLFF. The CDR3 region has the DNA TGTGCCAGCAGCTTAGCCACCCTGAATGAAAAACTGTTTTTT.

The V gene is TRBV11-2, the J gene TRBJ1-3; D call uncertain. The V gene's germline CDR1 is SGHAT and CDR2 FQNNGV. This CDR3 is 16 amino acids long. V gave up 5 bases and J gave up 0 bases, with 14 bases separating them. The CDR3 loop is CASSLTTGSSGNTIYF. DNA of the CDR3: TGTGCCAGCAGCCTGACCACGGGGAGCTCTGGAAACACCATATATTTT.

The chain carries TRBV6-5 and TRBJ1-2; 8 bases map to TRBD1. Germline V gives CDR1 MNHEY, CDR2 SVGAGI. With 6 bases clipped from V and 0 bases from J, the junction kept 6 bases outside the gene matches. This CDR3 is built from 15 residues. The CDR3 DNA follows: TGTGCCAGCAGATTGGGACAGGCAACTAACTATGGCTACACCTTC. Its protein is CASRLGQATNYGYTF.